This record looks at one T cell receptor beta chain sequence and its context. This clone showed up just a few times. Its binding antigen is unknown. Within one base of it there is no much larger clone, and no base qualities were kept. The entry originates in a study of shared clonotypes between healthy human individuals (dated by TCRdb to 2020 to 2021). At the level of the whole study: A couple of women and a few men aged 18 to 49 years were included in the cohort. Blood TCR repertoires of five healthy adults were deeply sequenced to estimate repertoire size and the extent of clonotype sharing between individuals. Each donor's leukapheresis produced roughly between about 0.8 and 8.9 billion PBMCs. Libraries were prepared and TCR repertoires were sequenced by different laboratories using diverse techniques, in order to increase sequencing depth and limit assay-specific biases. What the authors observed across the whole study: Because the study included only a small number of donors, the genetic and exposure-history diversity represented was limited. Pairwise subsampling led to the expectation that sequencing depth would affect the degree of clonotype sharing among donors. Only blood was sampled, and tissue TCR repertoires likely differ from those in blood.

TCR CDR3 regions were amplified from genomic DNA by multiplex PCR using the deep immunoSEQ assay. Genomic DNA extracted from each cell subset was distributed evenly over all wells of several immunoSEQ 96-well plates, and each plate served as one replicate. For unsorted PBMC, each replicate PCR was loaded with about 300 ng genomic DNA, equivalent to roughly 31,000 T cell genomes. Genomic DNA from unsorted PBMC was sequenced over ten immunoSEQ deep assay plates. Purified libraries were measured with a Qubit 3.0 fluorometer, size-checked on a Bioanalyzer 2100, and measured again with the KAPA Library Quantification kit. Every immunoSEQ 96-well plate was sequenced on a separate single-read 150-cycle Illumina NextSeq 550 flow cell. The published analysis was carried out like this. The immunoSEQ output contained only junctional sequences without quality scores, so filtering could not match that applied to full-length reads. Sequences were annotated with PyIR, a Python wrapper for IgBLAST v1.9, using IMGT germline references to assign V/J genes and CDR3. Reads were removed for weak V/J assignments (E-value above 1e-6), missing CDR3, stop codons, out-of-frame junctions, or ambiguous translated residues. V3J clonotypes were defined by identical inferred V gene, J gene, and CDR3 amino acid sequence. To compute the percentage overlap between repertoires, the number of shared unique clonotypes was divided by the size of the smaller repertoire. Repertoire richness was assessed with RTK rarefaction, the Chao1 estimator, and Recon v2.1 estimates of unobserved clonotypes. TCRdb obtained this table from immuneACCESS and retained in-frame rearrangements with V and J assigned. These tables miss some clones; where compared with another copy, unresolved V genes account for less than half of the shortfall, and the remainder is unexplained. V, J and clone size were drawn from that table, and D and trimming were deduced from the DNA. This sample lists fewer than 650,000 clones; approximately 80% were detected once. The ten biggest clones cover 10% to 15% of the sample.

Donors were healthy HIV-negative adults with no recently reported acute infections or vaccinations. Every donor was a Caucasian adult residing in Nashville, Tennessee, USA. In the unsorted samples, 70 million to 90 million PBMCs were counted, and genomic DNA was extracted using the QIAamp DNA Blood Mini kit. Blood was obtained by leukapheresis, after which PBMCs were separated by Ficoll-Histopaque density gradient centrifugation and cryopreserved in liquid nitrogen vapor phase. This clonotype was sampled from a woman in her thirties or forties in good health. Some clones in this sample may be carry-over from other donors' samples. The material sequenced was PBMCs.

The bases are TGTGCCAGTAGGTTTGCGGCTAGCGAATATTACGAGCAGTACTTC. Its amino acids are CASRFAASEYYEQYF. The V and J genes are TRBV19 and TRBJ2-7; TRBD2 could be the D gene, as 6 bases match. From the germline V gene (reference sequence), CDR1 is LNHDA and CDR2 is SQIVND. From the cysteine through the phenylalanine, the CDR3 covers 15 amino acids. The DNA shown is the 45-base CDR3, in frame from base 1. Trimming at the junction amounts to 6 bases on V and 4 bases on J, and the germline ends lie 19 bases apart.